This TCR beta chain derives from a study of OX40 agonist ivuxolimab in advanced cancers. For context, the study as a whole: The costimulatory receptor OX40 (CD134) was targeted by ivuxolimab, a fully human IgG2 agonistic monoclonal antibody. The paper describes the monotherapy dose-escalation part (N ≈ 52 patients) of the phase I trial of ivuxolimab. Partial responses occurred in three dose-escalation patients: two with cutaneous melanoma and one with hepatocellular carcinoma. Prior anti-PD-1, anti-PD-L1 or anti-CTLA-4 therapy was permitted, and checkpoint inhibitors had been received by less than 45% of dose-escalation patients. Of the approximately 53 patients in dose escalation, 19 had hepatocellular carcinoma, roughly 15 had melanoma, 9 had renal cell carcinoma and 9 had head and neck cancer. The dose-escalation cohort was 82.7% male with a mean age of 60 years, ranging from about 23 to 85. Intravenous ivuxolimab was administered to patients every 2 weeks at six dose levels: 0.01, 0.1, 0.3, 1.5, 3 and 10 mg/kg. The point of sequencing TCRbeta in the periphery was to test whether ivuxolimab changed TCR sequence diversity and drove clonal T-cell expansion. The full study reports these points: At doses from 0.1 to 3.0 mg/kg, clonal expansion was seen in both CD4+ and CD8+ blood T cells between baseline and week 6. Low levels of normalized T-cell clonal expansion were also seen in some patients who did not respond. In the 0.1-3.0 mg/kg groups, partial responders were among the patients with the lowest normalized peripheral clonal expansion, particularly in CD8+ T cells. After ivuxolimab, expanded clones were on average more numerous among CD8+ T cells than among CD4+ T cells. Antigen specificity was not determined for the clonally expanded peripheral T cells.

To sequence the TCRbeta CDR3 region, genomic DNA was isolated from the sorted cells. The immunoSEQ Assay was used to sequence the TCRbeta CDR3 regions. TCRdb stores this immuneACCESS table with in-frame sequences only. Part of the clones is absent; in the studies checked, under half of the shortfall reflects unresolved V genes, and no reason is known for the rest. For this sample there are 45,000 to 65,000 clones; 88% appear just once. Roughly 6.9% of the sample is in the top ten clones. The germline ends are 6 bases apart after V is trimmed by 2 bases and J by 2 bases. From a lookup of the germline V gene, CDR1 and CDR2 are MDHEN and SYDVKM. The CDR3 spans 13 residues, from the cysteine through the phenylalanine. Only CDR3 DNA is held: 39 bases, read in frame from base 1. Concerning this clone: The target of this receptor is not known. No clone much larger than this one lies a single base away; base qualities are absent.

The trial excluded patients who had a history of autoimmune disease or who were on systemic immunosuppression. Peripheral blood for TCR sequencing was drawn from every dose cohort at baseline, at cycle 4 day 1 and at cycle 7 day 1. Samples were obtained from an open-label, multicenter, first-in-human phase I dose-escalation trial of ivuxolimab. Adults with locally advanced or metastatic melanoma, renal cell carcinoma, hepatocellular carcinoma or head and neck squamous cell carcinoma were enrolled in the trial. Before TCR sequencing, CD4+ and CD8+ T cells were separately sorted from peripheral blood.

The material sequenced was CD4+ or CD8+ T cells sorted from blood, taken in a trial of the OX40 agonist ivuxolimab. The origin of this receptor is an adult with an advanced solid tumor such as melanoma, head and neck, liver or kidney cancer. The sequence links TRBV28 to TRBJ1-2; the D gene identity is not certain. The bases read TGTGCCAGCAGTTTACCGGGGAACTATGGCTACACCTTC. This sequence encodes CASSLPGNYGYTF.